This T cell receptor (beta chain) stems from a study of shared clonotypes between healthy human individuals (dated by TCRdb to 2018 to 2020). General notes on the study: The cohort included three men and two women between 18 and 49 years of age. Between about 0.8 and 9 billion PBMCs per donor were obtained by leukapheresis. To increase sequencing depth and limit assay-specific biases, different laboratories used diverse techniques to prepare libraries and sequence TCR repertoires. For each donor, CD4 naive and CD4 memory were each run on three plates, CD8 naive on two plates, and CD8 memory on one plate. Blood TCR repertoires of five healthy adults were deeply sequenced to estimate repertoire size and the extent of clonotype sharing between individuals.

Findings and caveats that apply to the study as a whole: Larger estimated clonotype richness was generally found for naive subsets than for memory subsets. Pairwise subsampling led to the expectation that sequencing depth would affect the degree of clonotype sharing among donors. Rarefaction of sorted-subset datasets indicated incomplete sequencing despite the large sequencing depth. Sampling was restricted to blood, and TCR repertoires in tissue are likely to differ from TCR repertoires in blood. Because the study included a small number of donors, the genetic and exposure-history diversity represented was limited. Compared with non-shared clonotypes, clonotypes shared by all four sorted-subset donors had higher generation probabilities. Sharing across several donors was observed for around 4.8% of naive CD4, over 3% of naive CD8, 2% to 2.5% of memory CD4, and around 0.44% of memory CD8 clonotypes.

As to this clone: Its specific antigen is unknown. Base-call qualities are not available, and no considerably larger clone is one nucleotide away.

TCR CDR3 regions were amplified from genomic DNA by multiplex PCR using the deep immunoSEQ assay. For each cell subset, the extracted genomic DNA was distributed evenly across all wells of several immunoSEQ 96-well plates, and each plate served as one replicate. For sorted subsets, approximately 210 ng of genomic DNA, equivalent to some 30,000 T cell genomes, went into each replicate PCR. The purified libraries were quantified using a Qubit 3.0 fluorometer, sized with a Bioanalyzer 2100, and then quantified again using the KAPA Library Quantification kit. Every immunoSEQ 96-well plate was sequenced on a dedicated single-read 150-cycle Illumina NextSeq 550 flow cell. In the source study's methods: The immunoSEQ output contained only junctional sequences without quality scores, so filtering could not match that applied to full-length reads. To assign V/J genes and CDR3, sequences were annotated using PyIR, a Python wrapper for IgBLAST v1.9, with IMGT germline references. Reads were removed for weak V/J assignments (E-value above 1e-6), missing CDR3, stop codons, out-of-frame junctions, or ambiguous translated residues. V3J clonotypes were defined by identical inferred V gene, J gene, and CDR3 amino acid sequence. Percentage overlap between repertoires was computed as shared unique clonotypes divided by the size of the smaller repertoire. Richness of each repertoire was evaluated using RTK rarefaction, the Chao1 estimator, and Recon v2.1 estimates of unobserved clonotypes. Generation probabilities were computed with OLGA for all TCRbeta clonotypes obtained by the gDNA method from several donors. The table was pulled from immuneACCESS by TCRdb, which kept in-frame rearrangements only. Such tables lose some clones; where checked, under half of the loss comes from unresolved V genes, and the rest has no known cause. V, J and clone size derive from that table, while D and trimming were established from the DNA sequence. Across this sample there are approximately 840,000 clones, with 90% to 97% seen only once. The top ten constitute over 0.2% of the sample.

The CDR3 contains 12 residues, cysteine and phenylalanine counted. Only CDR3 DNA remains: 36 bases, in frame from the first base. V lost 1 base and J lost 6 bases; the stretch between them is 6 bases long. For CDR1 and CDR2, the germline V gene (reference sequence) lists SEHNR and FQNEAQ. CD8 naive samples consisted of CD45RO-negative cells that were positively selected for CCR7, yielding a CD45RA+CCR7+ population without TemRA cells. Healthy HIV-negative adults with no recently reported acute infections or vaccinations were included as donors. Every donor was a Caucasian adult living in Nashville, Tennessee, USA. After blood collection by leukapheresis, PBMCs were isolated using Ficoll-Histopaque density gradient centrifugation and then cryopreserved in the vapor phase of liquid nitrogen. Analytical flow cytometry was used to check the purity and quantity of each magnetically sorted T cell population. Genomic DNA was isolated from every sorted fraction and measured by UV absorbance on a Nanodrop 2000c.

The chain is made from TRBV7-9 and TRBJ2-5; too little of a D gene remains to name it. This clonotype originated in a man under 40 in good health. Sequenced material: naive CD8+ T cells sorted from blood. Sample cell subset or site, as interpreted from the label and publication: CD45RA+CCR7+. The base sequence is TGTGCCAGCAGCTTAGGCATTAAGACCCAGTACTTC. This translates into CASSLGIKTQYF.